The following is a T cell receptor (beta chain) sequence with its context. Its antigen remains unknown. This sample was included in a study of cytomegalovirus exposure and HLA in healthy donors. Broader study findings: Associated with HLA alleles at 0.05 false discovery rate in a later analysis were 15,000 to 20,000 TCR beta sequences.

At collection, donors were nominally healthy, but unrecorded immune exposures were probable. Germline V gene sequence: CDR1 LGHNA, CDR2 YSLEER. V gave up 0 bases and J gave up 4 bases, with 4 bases separating them. This CDR3 has 13 residues. PCR amplification relied on 60 Vbeta primers (plus 13 Jbeta primers). Method: immunoSEQ multiplex PCR; TCRdb's copy keeps in-frame clones and lacks some. This table has about 120,000 clones, 60% to 85% appearing once. The TCR sequence derives from a woman between 40 and 50 years old in good health and CMV-seropositive. The sequenced material came from PBMCs. V usage is TRBV4-3 and J usage is TRBJ1-3, with D unclear. CDR3 DNA: TGCGCCAGCAGCCAAGACTACGGAAACACCATATATTTT. This gives the protein CASSQDYGNTIYF.